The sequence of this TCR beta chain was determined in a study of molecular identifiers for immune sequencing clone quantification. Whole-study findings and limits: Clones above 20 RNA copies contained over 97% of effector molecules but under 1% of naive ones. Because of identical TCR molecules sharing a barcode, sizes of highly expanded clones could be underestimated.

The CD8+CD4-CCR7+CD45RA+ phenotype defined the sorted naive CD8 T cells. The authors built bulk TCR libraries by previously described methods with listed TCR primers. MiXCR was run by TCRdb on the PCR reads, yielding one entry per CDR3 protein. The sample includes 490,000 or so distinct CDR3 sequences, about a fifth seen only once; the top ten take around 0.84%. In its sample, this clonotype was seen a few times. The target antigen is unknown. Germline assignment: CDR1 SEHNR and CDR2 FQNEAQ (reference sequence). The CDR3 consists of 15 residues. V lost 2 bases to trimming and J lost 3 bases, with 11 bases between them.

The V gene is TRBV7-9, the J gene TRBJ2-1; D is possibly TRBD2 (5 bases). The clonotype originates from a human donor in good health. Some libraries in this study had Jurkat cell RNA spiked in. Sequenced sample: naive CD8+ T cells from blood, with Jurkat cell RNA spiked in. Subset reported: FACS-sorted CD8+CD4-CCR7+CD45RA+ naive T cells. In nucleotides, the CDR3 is TGTGCCAGCAGCTTATGGGTCGGGGACTACAATGAGCAGTTCTTC. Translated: CASSLWVGDYNEQFF.